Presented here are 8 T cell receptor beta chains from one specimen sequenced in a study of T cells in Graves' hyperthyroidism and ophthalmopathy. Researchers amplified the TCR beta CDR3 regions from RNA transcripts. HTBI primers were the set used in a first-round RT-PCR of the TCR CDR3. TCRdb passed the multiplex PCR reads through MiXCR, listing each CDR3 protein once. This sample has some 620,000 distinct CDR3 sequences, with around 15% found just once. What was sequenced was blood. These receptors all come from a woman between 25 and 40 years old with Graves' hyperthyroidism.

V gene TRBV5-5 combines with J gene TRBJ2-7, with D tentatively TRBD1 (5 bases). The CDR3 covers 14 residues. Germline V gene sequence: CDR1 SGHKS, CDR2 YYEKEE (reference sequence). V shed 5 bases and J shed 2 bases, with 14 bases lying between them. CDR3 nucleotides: TGTGCCAGCAGTTACATGCAGGGAACCTACGAGCAGTACTTC. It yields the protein CASSYMQGTYEQYF. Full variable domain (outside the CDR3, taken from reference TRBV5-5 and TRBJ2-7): DAGVTQSPTHLIKTRGQQVTLRCSPISGHKSVSWYQQVLGQGPQFIFQYYEKEERGRGNFPDRFSARQFPNYSSELNVNALLLGDSALYLCASSYMQGTYEQYFGPGTRLTVT.

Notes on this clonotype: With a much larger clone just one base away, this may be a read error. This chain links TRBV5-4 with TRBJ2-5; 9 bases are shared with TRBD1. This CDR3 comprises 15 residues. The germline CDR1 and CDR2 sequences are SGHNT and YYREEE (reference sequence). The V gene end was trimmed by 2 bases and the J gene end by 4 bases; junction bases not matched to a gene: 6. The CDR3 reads CASSLPPGQGETQYF. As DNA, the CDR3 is TGTGCCAGCAGCTTACCTCCGGGACAGGGAGAGACCCAGTACTTC.

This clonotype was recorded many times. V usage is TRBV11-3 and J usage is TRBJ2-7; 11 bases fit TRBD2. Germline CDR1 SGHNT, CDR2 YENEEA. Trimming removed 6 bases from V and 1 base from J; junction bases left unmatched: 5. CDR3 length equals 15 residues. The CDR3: CASSPGTSGSYEQYF. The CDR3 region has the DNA TGTGCCAGCAGTCCCGGGACTAGCGGATCCTACGAGCAGTACTTC.

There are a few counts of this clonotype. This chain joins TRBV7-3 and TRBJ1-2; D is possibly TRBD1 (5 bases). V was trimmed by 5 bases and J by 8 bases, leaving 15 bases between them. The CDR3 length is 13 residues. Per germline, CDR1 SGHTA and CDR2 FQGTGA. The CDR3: CASSPGHLQGYTF. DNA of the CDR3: TGTGCCAGCAGCCCCGGACATCTACAGGGCTACACCTTC.

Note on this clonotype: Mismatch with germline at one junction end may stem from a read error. The CDR3 nucleotides are TGCAGTGCTAGTAAGCGCTGGCCCAGGGACAATGAGCGGTTCTTC. The encoded protein is CSASKRWPRDNERFF. This chain uses TRBV20-1 with TRBJ2-1, with D tentatively TRBD1 (6 bases). Germline V gives CDR1 DFQATT, CDR2 SNEGSKA (reference sequence). CDR3 size: 15 residues.

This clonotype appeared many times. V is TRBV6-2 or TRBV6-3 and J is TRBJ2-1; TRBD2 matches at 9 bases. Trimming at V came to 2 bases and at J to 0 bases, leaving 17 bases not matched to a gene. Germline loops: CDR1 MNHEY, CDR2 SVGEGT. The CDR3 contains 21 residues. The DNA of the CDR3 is TGTGCCAGCAGTTACAACTGGCGGGAGGGCCTCTTCCAAAGCTCCTACAATGAGCAGTTCTTC. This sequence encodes CASSYNWREGLFQSSYNEQFF.

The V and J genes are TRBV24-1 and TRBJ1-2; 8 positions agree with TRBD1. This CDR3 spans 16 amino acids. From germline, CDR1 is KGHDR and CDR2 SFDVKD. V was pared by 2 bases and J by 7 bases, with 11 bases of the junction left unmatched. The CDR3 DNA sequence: TGTGCCACCAGTGATTCAGGACAGGGCCGCTCATTTGGCTACACCTTC. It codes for CATSDSGQGRSFGYTF.

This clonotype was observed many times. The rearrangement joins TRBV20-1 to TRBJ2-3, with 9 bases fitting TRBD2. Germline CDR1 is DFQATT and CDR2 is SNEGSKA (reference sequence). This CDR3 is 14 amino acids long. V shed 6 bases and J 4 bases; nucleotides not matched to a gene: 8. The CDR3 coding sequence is TGCAGTGCGTCCGGGACTAGCTCCCCAGATACGCAGTATTTT. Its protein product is CSASGTSSPDTQYF.